This T cell receptor (beta chain) came from a study of T cells in Graves' hyperthyroidism and ophthalmopathy. Study-wide results and limits: Researchers report that a 13 V-J model separated ophthalmopathy from stable hyperthyroidism. Blood also showed most of the thyroid clonotypes that were expanded above 0.001. The model forecast ophthalmopathy, anticipating it by a median around 6.4 months before onset.

The CDR3 runs to 14 residues. CDR1 is MDHEN, CDR2 SYDVKM, per germline. V lost 2 bases, J lost 5 bases, and 10 bases lay in between. It was RNA transcripts that yielded the amplified TCR beta CDR3 regions. Using the HTBI primer set, a first-round RT-PCR was run on the TCR CDR3. Using its own MiXCR run on the multiplex PCR reads, TCRdb lists one record per CDR3 protein. In the table there are 700,000 or so distinct CDR3 sequences, more than 14% of which are singletons. This clonotype has at least ten counts. Its cognate antigen is unknown. The source material was blood. This chain uses TRBV28 with TRBJ1-3; no clear D. This TCR was sampled from a woman in her 50s with Graves' ophthalmopathy. CDR3 sequence: CASSLVDRRNTIYF. The CDR3 DNA reads as TGTGCCAGCAGTTTAGTGGATCGAAGAAACACCATATATTTT.